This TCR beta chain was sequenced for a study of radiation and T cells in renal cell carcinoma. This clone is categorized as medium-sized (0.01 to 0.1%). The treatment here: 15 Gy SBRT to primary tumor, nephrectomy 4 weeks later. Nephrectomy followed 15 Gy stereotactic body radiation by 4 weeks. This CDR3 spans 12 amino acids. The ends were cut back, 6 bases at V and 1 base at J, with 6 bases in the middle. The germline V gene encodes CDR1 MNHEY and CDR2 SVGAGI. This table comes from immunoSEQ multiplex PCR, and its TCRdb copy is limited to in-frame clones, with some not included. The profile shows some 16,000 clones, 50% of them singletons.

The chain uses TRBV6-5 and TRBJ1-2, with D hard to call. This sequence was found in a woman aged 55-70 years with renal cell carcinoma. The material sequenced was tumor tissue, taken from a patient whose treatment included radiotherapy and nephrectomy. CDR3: CASRNDNYGYTF. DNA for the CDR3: TGTGCCAGCAGGAACGATAACTATGGCTACACCTTC.